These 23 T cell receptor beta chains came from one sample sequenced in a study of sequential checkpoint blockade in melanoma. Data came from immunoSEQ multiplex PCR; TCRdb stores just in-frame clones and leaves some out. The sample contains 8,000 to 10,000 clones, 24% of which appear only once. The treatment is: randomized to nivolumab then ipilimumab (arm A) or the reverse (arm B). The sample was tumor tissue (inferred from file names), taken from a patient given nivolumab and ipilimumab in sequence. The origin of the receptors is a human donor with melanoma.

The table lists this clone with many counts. CDR3 sequence: CASSLNAGANVLTF. The CDR3 DNA is TGTGCCAGCAGCTTAAACGCTGGGGCCAACGTCCTGACTTTC. J is TRBJ2-6 and V is TRBV11-3; no clear D. Looked up from germline, CDR1 is SGHNT and CDR2 is YENEEA. The CDR3 sequence is 14 residues long. The V and J ends lost 2 bases and 2 bases respectively, with 4 bases between them.

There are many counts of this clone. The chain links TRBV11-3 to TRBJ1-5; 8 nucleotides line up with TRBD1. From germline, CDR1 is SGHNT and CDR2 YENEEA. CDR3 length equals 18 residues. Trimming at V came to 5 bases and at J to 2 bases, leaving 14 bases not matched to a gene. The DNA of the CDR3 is TGTGCCAGCAGCATCACAGGGGGTGGATTTTATCGCAATCAGCCCCAGCATTTT. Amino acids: CASSITGGGFYRNQPQHF.

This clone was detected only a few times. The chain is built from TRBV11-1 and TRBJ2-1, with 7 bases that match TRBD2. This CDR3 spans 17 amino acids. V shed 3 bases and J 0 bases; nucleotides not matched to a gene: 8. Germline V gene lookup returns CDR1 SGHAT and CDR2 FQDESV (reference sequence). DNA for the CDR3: TGTGCCAGCAGCTTGCAGCGCGGCGGGAGCTCCTACAATGAGCAGTTCTTC. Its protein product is CASSLQRGGSSYNEQFF.

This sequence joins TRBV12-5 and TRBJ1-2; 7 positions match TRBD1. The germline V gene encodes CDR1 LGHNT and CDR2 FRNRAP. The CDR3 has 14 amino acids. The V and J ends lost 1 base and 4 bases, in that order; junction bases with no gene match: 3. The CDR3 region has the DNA TGTGCTAGTGGTTTGGGGACAGGCCTCTATGGCTACACCTTC. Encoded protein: CASGLGTGLYGYTF.

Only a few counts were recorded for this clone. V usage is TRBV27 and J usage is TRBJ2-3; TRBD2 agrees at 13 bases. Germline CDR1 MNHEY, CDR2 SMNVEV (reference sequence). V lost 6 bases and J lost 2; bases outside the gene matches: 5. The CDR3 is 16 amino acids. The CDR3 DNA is TGTGCCAGCAGCTACGGACTAGCGGGAGTCACAGATACGCAGTATTTT. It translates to CASSYGLAGVTDTQYF.

The CDR3 is CASNMGPATNEKLFF. In DNA form, the CDR3 reads TGTGCCAGTAACATGGGGCCTGCAACTAATGAAAAACTGTTTTTT. This rearrangement joins TRBV19 to TRBJ1-4; D might be TRBD1 (5 bases). The CDR3 is made up of 15 amino acids. Germline V gives CDR1 LNHDA, CDR2 SQIVND (reference sequence). Trimming cost V 7 bases and J 0 bases, with 12 bases left between them.

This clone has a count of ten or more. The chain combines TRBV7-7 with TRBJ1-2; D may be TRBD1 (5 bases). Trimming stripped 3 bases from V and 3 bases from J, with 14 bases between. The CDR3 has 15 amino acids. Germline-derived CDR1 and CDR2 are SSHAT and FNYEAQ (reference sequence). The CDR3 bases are TGTGCCAGCAGCTTGCCCGGAGGAGGGGACTATGGCTACACCTTC. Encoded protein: CASSLPGGGDYGYTF.

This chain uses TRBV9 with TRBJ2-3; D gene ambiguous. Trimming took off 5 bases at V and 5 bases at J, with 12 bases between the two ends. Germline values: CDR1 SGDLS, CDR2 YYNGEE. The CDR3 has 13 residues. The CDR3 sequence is CASSAMGVDTQYF. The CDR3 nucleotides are TGTGCCAGCAGTGCAATGGGCGTAGATACGCAGTATTTT.

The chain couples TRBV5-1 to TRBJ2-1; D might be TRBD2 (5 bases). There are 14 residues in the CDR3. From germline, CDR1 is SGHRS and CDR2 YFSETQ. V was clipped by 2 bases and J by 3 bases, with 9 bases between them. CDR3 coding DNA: TGCGCCAGCAGCTTAGGACTGGGCTACAATGAGCAGTTCTTC. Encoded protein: CASSLGLGYNEQFF.

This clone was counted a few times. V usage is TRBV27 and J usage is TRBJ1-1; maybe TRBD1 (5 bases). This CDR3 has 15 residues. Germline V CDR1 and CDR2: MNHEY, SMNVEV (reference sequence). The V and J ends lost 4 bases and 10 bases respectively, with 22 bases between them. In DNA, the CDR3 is TGTGCCAGCAGTTCCCCCGGTGGGGCGTCTCATAGAGCTTTCTTT. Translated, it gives CASSSPGGASHRAFF.

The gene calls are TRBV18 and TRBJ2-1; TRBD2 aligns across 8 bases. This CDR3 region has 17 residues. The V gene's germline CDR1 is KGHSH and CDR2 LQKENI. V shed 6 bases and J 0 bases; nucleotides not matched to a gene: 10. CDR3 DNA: TGTGCCAGCTCCACCGGCGTTAGCGGGATCTCCTACAATGAGCAGTTCTTC. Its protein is CASSTGVSGISYNEQFF.

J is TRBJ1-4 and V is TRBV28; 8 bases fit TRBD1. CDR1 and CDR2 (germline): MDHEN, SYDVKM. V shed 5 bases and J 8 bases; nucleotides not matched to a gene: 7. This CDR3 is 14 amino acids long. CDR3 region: CASSPDRVGEKLFF. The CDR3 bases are TGTGCCAGCAGTCCGGACAGGGTAGGGGAAAAACTGTTTTTT.

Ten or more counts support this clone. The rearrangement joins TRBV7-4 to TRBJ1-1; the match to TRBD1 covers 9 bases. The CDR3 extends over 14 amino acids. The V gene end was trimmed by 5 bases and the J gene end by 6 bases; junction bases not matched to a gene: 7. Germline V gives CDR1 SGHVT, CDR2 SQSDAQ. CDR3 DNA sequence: TGTGCCAGCAGCCCGGGACAGGGCAGGCCTGAAGCTTTCTTT. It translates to CASSPGQGRPEAFF.

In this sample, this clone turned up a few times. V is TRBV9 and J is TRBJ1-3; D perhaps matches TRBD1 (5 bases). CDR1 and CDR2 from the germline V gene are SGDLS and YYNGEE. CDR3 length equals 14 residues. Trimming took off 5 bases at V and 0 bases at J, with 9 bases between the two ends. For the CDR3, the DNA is TGTGCCAGCAGTGACGGGACCTCTGGAAACACCATATATTTT. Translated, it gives CASSDGTSGNTIYF.

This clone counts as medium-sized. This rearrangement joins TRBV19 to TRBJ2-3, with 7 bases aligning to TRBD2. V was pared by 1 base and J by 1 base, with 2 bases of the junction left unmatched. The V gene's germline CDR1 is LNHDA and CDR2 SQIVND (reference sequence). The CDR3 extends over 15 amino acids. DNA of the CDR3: TGTGCCAGTAGTATAGTTGGGGGGGGCACAGATACGCAGTATTTT. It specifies CASSIVGGGTDTQYF.

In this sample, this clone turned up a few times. In DNA form, the CDR3 reads TGTGCCAGTAGTCCCTGGGAAGGTAGCGAGCAGTACTTC. Protein sequence: CASSPWEGSEQYF. The V call is TRBV19, the J call TRBJ2-7; D ambiguous. The germline CDR1 and CDR2 sequences are LNHDA and SQIVND (reference sequence). V was clipped by 5 bases and J by 6 bases, with 14 bases between them. CDR3 length: 13 amino acids.

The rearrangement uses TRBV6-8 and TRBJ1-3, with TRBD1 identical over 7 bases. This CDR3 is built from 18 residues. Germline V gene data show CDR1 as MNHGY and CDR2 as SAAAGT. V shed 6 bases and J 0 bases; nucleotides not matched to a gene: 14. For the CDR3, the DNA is TGTGCCAGCAGCTCGACAGGGATCCCCCTCGCCTCTGGAAACACCATATATTTT. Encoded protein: CASSSTGIPLASGNTIYF.

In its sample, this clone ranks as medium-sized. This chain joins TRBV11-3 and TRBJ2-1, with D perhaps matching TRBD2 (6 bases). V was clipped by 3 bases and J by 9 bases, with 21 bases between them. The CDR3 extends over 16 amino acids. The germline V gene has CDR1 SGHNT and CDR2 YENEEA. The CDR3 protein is CASSLSSGAKASEQFF. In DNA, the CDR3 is TGTGCCAGCAGCTTGTCGTCGGGAGCTAAAGCCAGTGAGCAGTTCTTC.

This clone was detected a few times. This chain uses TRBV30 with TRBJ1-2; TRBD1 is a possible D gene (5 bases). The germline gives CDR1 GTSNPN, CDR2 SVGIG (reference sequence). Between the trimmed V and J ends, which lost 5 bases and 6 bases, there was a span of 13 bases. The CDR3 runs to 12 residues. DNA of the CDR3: TGTGCCTGGTTACAGGTTGGAAATGGCTACACCTTC. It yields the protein CAWLQVGNGYTF.

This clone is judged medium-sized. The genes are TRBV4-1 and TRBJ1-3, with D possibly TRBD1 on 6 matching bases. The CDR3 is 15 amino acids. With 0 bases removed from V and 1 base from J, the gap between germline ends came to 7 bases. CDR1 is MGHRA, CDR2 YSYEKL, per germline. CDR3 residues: CASSQDRGSGNTIYF. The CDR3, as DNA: TGCGCCAGCAGCCAAGATAGGGGGTCTGGAAACACCATATATTTT.

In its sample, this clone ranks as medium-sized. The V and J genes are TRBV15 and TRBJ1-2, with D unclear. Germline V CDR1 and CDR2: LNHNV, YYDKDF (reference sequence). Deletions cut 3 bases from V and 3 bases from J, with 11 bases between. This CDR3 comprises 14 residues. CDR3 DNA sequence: TGTGCCACCAGCAGGGATACAGCGTACTATGGCTACACCTTC. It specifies CATSRDTAYYGYTF.

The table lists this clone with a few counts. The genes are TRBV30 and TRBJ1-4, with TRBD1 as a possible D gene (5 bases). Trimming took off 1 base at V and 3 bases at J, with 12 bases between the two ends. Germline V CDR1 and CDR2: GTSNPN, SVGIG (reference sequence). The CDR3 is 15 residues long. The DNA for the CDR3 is TGTGCCTGGAGTGGCCGGGGGGGTTCTAATGAAAAACTGTTTTTT. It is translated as CAWSGRGGSNEKLFF.

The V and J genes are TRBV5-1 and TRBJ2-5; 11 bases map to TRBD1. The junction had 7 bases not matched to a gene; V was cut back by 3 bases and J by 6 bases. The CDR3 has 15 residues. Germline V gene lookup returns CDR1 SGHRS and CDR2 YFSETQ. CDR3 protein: CASSSWTGGPQTQYF. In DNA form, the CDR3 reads TGCGCCAGCAGCTCTTGGACAGGGGGCCCGCAGACCCAGTACTTC.